These 24 T cell receptor beta chains were sequenced from one sample in a study of CD8 T cell repertoires and HIV-1 epitope variants. These receptors' targets are unknown. Clones were sequenced by immunoSEQ multiplex PCR, and TCRdb holds only the in-frame ones, with some missing. The sample records several thousand clones, 50% to 75% being singletons. The sample comprised cultured CD8+ T cells derived from PBMCs. All receptors derive from a male donor with HIV.

The chain couples TRBV20-1 to TRBJ2-1, with D unresolved. There are 11 residues in the CDR3. Germline-derived CDR1 and CDR2 are DFQATT and SNEGSKA (reference sequence). Trimming cost V 1 base and J 9 bases, with 7 bases left between them. CDR3 residues: CSARGQIEQFF. The DNA of the CDR3 is TGCAGTGCTAGAGGCCAGATTGAGCAGTTCTTC.

This chain uses TRBV9 with TRBJ1-1; tentative D call: TRBD1 (6 bases). Germline CDR1 and CDR2: SGDLS and YYNGEE. V was clipped by 7 bases and J by 4 bases, with 14 bases between them. The CDR3 is made up of 13 amino acids. This chain's CDR3 is CASAQGVGTEAFF. The CDR3, as DNA: TGTGCCAGCGCACAGGGAGTGGGCACTGAAGCTTTCTTT.

The V gene is TRBV2, the J gene TRBJ1-5; D might be TRBD1 (5 bases). Trimming took 3 bases from V and 3 from J, leaving 12 bases between them. Germline V gene data show CDR1 as SNHLY and CDR2 as FYNNEI. CDR3 length: 15 residues. The CDR3 spells CASSELGGDNQPQHF. CDR3 nucleotide sequence: TGTGCCAGCAGTGAGCTCGGAGGGGACAATCAGCCCCAGCATTTT.

On this clone itself: Since no conserved phenylalanine or tryptophan closes the CDR3, a read error is the likely cause. The DNA is left out, because the CDR3 cannot be placed on it with certainty; the CDR3 is given as TCRdb lists it. CDR3 loop: CASIRAGGPYV. The J gene is TRBJ2-3, the V gene TRBV27; TRBD2, the table's D call, was not compared with the DNA. Looked up from germline, CDR1 is MNHEY and CDR2 is SMNVEV (reference sequence). The CDR3 spans 11 residues, counting both ends.

The rearrangement uses TRBV28 and TRBJ2-3; 9 nucleotides match TRBD2. The V gene's germline CDR1 is MDHEN and CDR2 SYDVKM. Trimming at V came to 7 bases and at J to 10 bases, leaving 9 bases not matched to a gene. This CDR3 contains 13 residues. The CDR3 loop reads CASNEMAGGSQYF. The CDR3 DNA reads TGTGCCAGCAACGAAATGGCGGGGGGGTCGCAGTATTTT. Looking up the rest from reference TRBV28 and TRBJ2-3 gives the full variable domain: DVKVTQSSRYLVKRTGEKVFLECVQDMDHENMFWYRQDPGLGLRLIYFSYDVKMKEKGDIPEGYSVSREKKERFSLILESASTNQTSMYLCASNEMAGGSQYFGPGTRLTVL.

The chain is built from TRBV5-8 and TRBJ2-7; the match to TRBD1 covers 9 bases. The CDR3 length is 16 residues. The V gene end was trimmed by 5 bases and the J gene end by 3 bases; junction bases not matched to a gene: 12. The germline gives CDR1 SGHTS, CDR2 YDEGEE. Here the CDR3 reads CASRRVTDRGYYEQYF. The CDR3 DNA is TGTGCCAGCAGGCGAGTTACGGACAGGGGATACTACGAGCAGTACTTC.

The chain has TRBV2 and TRBJ1-1, with no clear D. This CDR3 is built from 12 residues. V lost 4 bases to trimming and J lost 4 bases, with 7 bases between them. The germline V gene has CDR1 SNHLY and CDR2 FYNNEI. CDR3 DNA: TGTGCCAGCAGTGCGTGGGGCACTGAAGCTTTCTTT. It specifies CASSAWGTEAFF.

This chain uses TRBV10-3 with TRBJ2-2; D ambiguous. Trimming removed 3 bases from V and 3 bases from J, with 14 bases in between. Germline lookup yields CDR1 ENHRY and CDR2 SYGVKD. The CDR3 loop spans 16 amino acids. Here the CDR3 DNA reads TGTGCCATCAGTGACGAGGTCCCTTCTGACACCGGGGAGCTGTTTTTT. This sequence encodes CAISDEVPSDTGELFF.

The chain couples TRBV28 to TRBJ2-5; TRBD2 aligns across 9 bases. The CDR3 runs 15 residues. V lost 6 bases, J lost 1 base, and 6 bases stayed unmatched. The germline gives CDR1 MDHEN, CDR2 SYDVKM. Here the CDR3 DNA reads TGTGCCAGCAGGAGACTAGCGGACCTCCAAGAGACCCAGTACTTC. As protein: CASRRLADLQETQYF. Full variable domain (rest looked up from reference TRBV28 and TRBJ2-5): DVKVTQSSRYLVKRTGEKVFLECVQDMDHENMFWYRQDPGLGLRLIYFSYDVKMKEKGDIPEGYSVSREKKERFSLILESASTNQTSMYLCASRRLADLQETQYFGPGTRLLVL.

The chain combines TRBV5-6 with TRBJ2-2; TRBD1 is a possible D gene (6 bases). The CDR3 is 16 amino acids. Deletions cut 3 bases from V and 6 bases from J, with 18 bases between. Germline V lookup: CDR1 SGHDT, CDR2 YYEEEE. The CDR3 DNA is TGTGCCAGCAGCTCTGGGCAGGGGATCTTTCCCGGGGAGCTGTTTTTT. This codes for CASSSGQGIFPGELFF.

The DNA for the CDR3 is TGTGCCAGCAGGGACTCAGGGAACACTGAAGCTTTCTTT. Translated: CASRDSGNTEAFF. The chain has TRBV7-3 and TRBJ1-1; D uncertain. The germline CDR1 and CDR2 sequences are SGHTA and FQGTGA. This CDR3 comprises 13 residues. Between the trimmed V and J ends, which lost 6 bases and 1 base, there was a span of 9 bases.

The sample holds one count of this clone. The CDR3 nucleotides read TGCGCCAGCAGCCAAGAATGGGGGGACTCTGGAAACACCATATATTTT. Residues: CASSQEWGDSGNTIYF. The gene calls are TRBV4-3 and TRBJ1-3, with TRBD1 as a possible D gene (5 bases). This CDR3 is built from 16 residues. CDR1 is LGHNA, CDR2 YSLEER, per germline. V was cut by 0 bases and J by 0 bases, with 9 bases left in between.

CDR3 protein: CASSSPLGTRFYEQFF. The DNA for the CDR3 is TGTGCCAGCAGTTCCCCCTTGGGGACTAGATTCTATGAGCAGTTCTTC. V is TRBV27 and J is TRBJ2-1; 8 nucleotides align to TRBD2. This CDR3 comprises 16 residues. Germline CDR1 MNHEY, CDR2 SMNVEV (reference sequence). V lost 4 bases and J lost 8; bases outside the gene matches: 13.

This clone was counted a few times. The V gene is TRBV7-8, the J gene TRBJ1-1; tentative D call: TRBD1 (6 bases). Per the germline V gene, CDR1 is SGHVS and CDR2 is FQNEAQ. V lost 2 bases and J lost 0, with 10 bases in between. CDR3 length: 15 residues. Here the CDR3 reads CASSLWTEMNTEAFF. CDR3 nucleotide sequence: TGTGCCAGCAGCTTATGGACAGAGATGAACACTGAAGCTTTCTTT.

The chain links TRBV10-1 to TRBJ2-1, with 7 bases matching TRBD2. CDR1 and CDR2 (germline): WNHNN, SYGVQD (reference sequence). V shed 2 bases, J shed 5 bases, and the junction held 3 bases outside the gene matches. This CDR3 is 14 amino acids long. DNA of the CDR3: TGCGCCAGCAGTGAGGCTAGCGGAGACAATGAGCAGTTCTTC. Protein product: CASSEASGDNEQFF.

This clone was seen more than once but under ten times. This chain uses TRBV7-9 with TRBJ1-5, with a weak D call TRBD1 (6 bases). V was trimmed by 3 bases and J by 7 bases, leaving 16 bases between them. There are 15 residues in the CDR3. Looked up from germline, CDR1 is SEHNR and CDR2 is FQNEAQ (reference sequence). The CDR3 bases are TGTGCCAGCAGCTTGGATGGGGGCCGAGACCAGCCCCAGCATTTT. This codes for CASSLDGGRDQPQHF.

The CDR3 bases are TGTGCCAGCAGCTTGGGGGGGATCGGTGGAAACACCATATATTTT. Its translation: CASSLGGIGGNTIYF. The genes are TRBV5-5 and TRBJ1-3; the D gene is possibly TRBD1 (5 bases). Looked up from germline, CDR1 is SGHKS and CDR2 is YYEKEE (reference sequence). This CDR3 has 15 amino acids. V lost 0 bases and J 3 bases, leaving 10 bases between the germline ends.

The sample holds a few counts of this clone. Other DNA sequences in the same sample also yield this CDR3. The chain couples TRBV5-4 to TRBJ1-6, with 7 bases lining up with TRBD1. Trimming at V came to 2 bases and at J to 7 bases, leaving 3 bases not matched to a gene. CDR3 length equals 14 residues. The germline V gene encodes CDR1 SGHNT and CDR2 YYREEE (reference sequence). The CDR3, as DNA: TGTGCCAGCAGCTTCCGAGGGGGCAATTCACCCCTCCACTTT. Translation: CASSFRGGNSPLHF.

V usage is TRBV2 and J usage is TRBJ2-6; D uncertain. The CDR3 spans 15 residues. Germline values: CDR1 SNHLY, CDR2 FYNNEI. Trimming took off 7 bases at V and 0 bases at J, with 10 bases between the two ends. CDR3 region: CASTPFDSGANVLTF. Written as DNA, the CDR3 is TGTGCCAGCACCCCCTTCGACTCTGGGGCCAACGTCCTGACTTTC.

The CDR3 protein is CASGEYGGDTQYF. The CDR3 DNA sequence: TGTGCCAGTGGAGAATACGGGGGAGATACGCAGTATTTT. This sequence joins TRBV19 and TRBJ2-3; TRBD2 might be the D (6 bases). V shed 8 bases and J shed 5 bases, with 14 bases lying between them. CDR3 length: 13 amino acids. The germline gives CDR1 LNHDA, CDR2 SQIVND (reference sequence).

This chain uses TRBV5-4 with TRBJ2-7; 10 bases are a match to TRBD2. The CDR3 consists of 14 residues. With 2 bases clipped from V and 4 bases from J, the junction kept 3 bases outside the gene matches. Germline V lookup: CDR1 SGHNT, CDR2 YYREEE (reference sequence). CDR3 nucleotide sequence: TGTGCCAGCAGCTTTTCTAGCGGGAGTTACGAGCAGTACTTC. This gives the protein CASSFSSGSYEQYF.

A few counts support this clone. The rearrangement uses TRBV5-6 and TRBJ1-2, with D uncertain. V was trimmed by 1 base and J by 1 base, leaving 14 bases between them. The CDR3 has 16 amino acids. Germline values: CDR1 SGHDT, CDR2 YYEEEE. This CDR3 is CASSLYPQDINYGYTF. Written as DNA, the CDR3 is TGTGCCAGCAGCTTGTACCCCCAGGATATTAACTATGGCTACACCTTC.

The CDR3 DNA is TGTGCCAGCAGCTTAGATCGGCAAGTCAATCAGCCCCAGCATTTT. This sequence encodes CASSLDRQVNQPQHF. The chain joins TRBV11-2 to TRBJ1-5; D gene unclear. CDR3 length equals 15 residues. Trimming removed 0 bases from V and 3 bases from J, with 9 bases in between. CDR1 is SGHAT, CDR2 FQNNGV, per germline. Full variable domain (remainder filled in from reference TRBV11-2 and TRBJ1-5): EAGVAQSPRYKIIEKRQSVAFWCNPISGHATLYWYQQILGQGPKLLIQFQNNGVVDDSQLPKDRFSAERLKGVDSTLKIQPAKLEDSAVYLCASSLDRQVNQPQHFGDGTRLSIL.

The chain links TRBV7-9 to TRBJ2-1; 7 nucleotides line up with TRBD2. Germline CDR1 reads SEHNR; CDR2 reads FQNEAQ (reference sequence). With V trimmed by 1 base and J by 1 base, 4 bases remained unmatched. This CDR3 has 16 residues. CDR3 nucleotide sequence: TGTGCCAGCAGCTTAGAGGGCGGGAGATCCTACAATGAGCAGTTCTTC. Its translation: CASSLEGGRSYNEQFF.